This note documents a single TCR beta chain sequence. Its target antigen remains unknown. It has no much larger one-base neighbor in the sample; base qualities were not kept. A constant-region primer and ProtoScript II reverse transcriptase were used to reverse-transcribe TCRbeta-specific cDNA from roughly 0.55 ug total RNA. TCRbeta libraries were built with three nested multiplex PCR rounds, a slightly modified ARM-PCR procedure. Each of the first two PCR rounds ran for about 10 cycles and used multiplex TRBV1-TRBV30 forward primers together with a Cbeta reverse primer. Sample barcodes and Illumina adapters were added in a final 25-cycle PCR using Deep VentR polymerase. Before sequencing, amplicons of 200-500 bp were purified from gel using a QIAquick gel extraction kit. TCRbeta amplicons were sequenced on an Illumina HiSeq 2500 with 250-bp paired-end reads. The authors' pipeline ran thus. Quality trimming of reads was performed with Trimmomatic v0.33, and paired reads were merged with FLASH v1.2.11 so that full CDR3 sequences could be recovered. MiGEC v1.2.1b assigned V, D and J germline segments to the rearranged TCRbeta sequences. VDJtools v1.0.0 computed clonotype statistics and Shannon-Wiener diversity indices. Except for diversity analysis, only each sample's 250 most abundant clonotypes were used in subsequent analyses to reduce sampling bias. Using fastp trimming at Q25 and MiXCR clonotype assembly, TCRdb reanalyzed the public sequencing data and kept in-frame beta chains. Here each entry gathers all rows of one CDR3 protein and keeps the most common genes and DNA. TCRdb's processing, not the study's, gives the V and J calls here. In this sample the table shows about 320,000 distinct CDR3 sequences, less than 75% of which occur a single time. Roughly 8.9% of the sample goes to the ten largest clones.

The entry originates in a study of tumor-infiltrating lymphocytes in primary liver carcinoma (dated by TCRdb to 2016 to 2017). Broadly, across the study: Surgical resection was performed in China between 2015 and 2016 on about 5 patients with histopathologically diagnosed primary liver carcinoma. Hepatocellular carcinoma (four) or combined HCC and intrahepatic cholangiocarcinoma (one) was present in the five patients, who were three men and two women aged 30 to 69 years. The five patients had tumors of stage T1-T3 N0M0, with maximum diameters ranging from 4.2 to 10 cm. Each sample produced roughly 3.65 to 7.13 million productive TCRbeta reads, and read depth showed no significant difference between tissue types. The study combined TCRbeta repertoire sequencing, expression microarrays and whole-exome sequencing across five regions of each liver tumor, with adjacent normal tissue and blood. A total of approximately 35 specimens from 5 patients, comprising some 25 tumor regions, 5 adjacent noncancerous liver tissues and 5 peripheral blood samples, were covered by TCRbeta repertoire sequencing. High reproducibility was observed for the technical replicate repertoires, with mean shared-clone rates about 0.89 and correlation coefficients above 0.95.

Blood RNA was extracted from unsorted whole blood with TRIzol reagent; germline DNA came from the DNeasy Blood & Tissue kit. Patients had chronic HBV infection and were treatment-naive at sampling. Around 3.6 milliliters of peripheral blood were collected into K2EDTA tubes before surgery. Trimming takes 8 bases from V and 3 bases from J, and the germline ends sit 15 bases apart. The CDR3 goes from the cysteine to the phenylalanine over 13 residues. Only CDR3 DNA remains: 39 bases, in frame from the first base. The CDR1 and CDR2 encoded by the germline V gene are SGHDT and YYEEEE. The paper's findings and limits, for the study overall: The top 250 clones made up a significantly larger repertoire fraction in tumors than in blood (p = 0.039). The study included only four to six patients, and the authors note findings should be validated in a larger study. Because the samples were bulk and unsorted, CD4+ and CD8+ T cell repertoires could not be compared. Consistent with antigen-driven expansion, pairs of tumor regions showed higher repertoire overlap (mean roughly 36%) than either tumor-adjacent pairs (approximately 17%) or tumor-blood pairs (around 15%). Because only the TCR beta chain was sequenced and unpaired alpha chains were not captured, true repertoire diversity is likely underestimated.

This chain joins TRBV5-6 to TRBJ2-7; the D gene identity is not certain. What was sequenced was peripheral blood. This sequence was found in a man aged 40-55 years with primary liver carcinoma and hepatitis B virus infection. The nucleotides read TGTGCCAGGAGCCTGGGCACCCGCTACGAGCAGTACTTC. Translation gives CARSLGTRYEQYF.